The clone carrying this TCR beta chain was counted a single time. Antigen unknown. Some clones are missing from TCRdb's copy, which holds only in-frame ones; the method was immunoSEQ multiplex PCR. The data show fewer than 80,000 clones, over 90% seen once. The germline CDR1 and CDR2 sequences are SGDLS and YYNGEE. The J segment lost 2 bases and the V segment lost 3 bases, leaving 7 bases of the junction unmatched. CDR3 length: 15 residues. This entry belongs to a study of graft-versus-host responses after intestinal transplantation. For the study at large: Each patient got anti-thymocyte globulin induction, then tacrolimus and steroids for roughly 3 years.

The study, taken as a whole, reports: With peak circulating GvH clone levels came an association with early post-transplant HvG declines. Among recipient marrow samples, GvH clones were found; some appeared first in ileum or blood.

The clonotype was recovered from a human donor who was the organ donor for an intestinal transplant. The chain is built from TRBV9 and TRBJ2-5, with TRBD1 matching over 7 bases. Sequencing was performed on unstimulated CD8+ T cells sorted from spleen or lymph node cells, taken before transplant. The CDR3 spells CASSARQGAQETQYF. The CDR3, as DNA: TGTGCCAGCAGCGCAAGACAGGGTGCTCAAGAGACCCAGTACTTC.